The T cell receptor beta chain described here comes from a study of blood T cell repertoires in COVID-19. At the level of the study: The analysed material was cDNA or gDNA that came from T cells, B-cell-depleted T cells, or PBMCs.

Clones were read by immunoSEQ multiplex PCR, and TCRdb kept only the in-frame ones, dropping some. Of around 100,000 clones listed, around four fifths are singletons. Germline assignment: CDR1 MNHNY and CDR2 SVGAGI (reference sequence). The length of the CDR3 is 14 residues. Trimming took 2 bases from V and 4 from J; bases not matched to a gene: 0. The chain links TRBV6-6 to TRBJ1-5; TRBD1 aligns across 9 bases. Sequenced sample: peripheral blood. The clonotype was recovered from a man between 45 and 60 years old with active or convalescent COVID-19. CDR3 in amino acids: CASSYGTGNQPQHF. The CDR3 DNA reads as TGTGCCAGCAGTTACGGGACAGGGAATCAGCCCCAGCATTTT.